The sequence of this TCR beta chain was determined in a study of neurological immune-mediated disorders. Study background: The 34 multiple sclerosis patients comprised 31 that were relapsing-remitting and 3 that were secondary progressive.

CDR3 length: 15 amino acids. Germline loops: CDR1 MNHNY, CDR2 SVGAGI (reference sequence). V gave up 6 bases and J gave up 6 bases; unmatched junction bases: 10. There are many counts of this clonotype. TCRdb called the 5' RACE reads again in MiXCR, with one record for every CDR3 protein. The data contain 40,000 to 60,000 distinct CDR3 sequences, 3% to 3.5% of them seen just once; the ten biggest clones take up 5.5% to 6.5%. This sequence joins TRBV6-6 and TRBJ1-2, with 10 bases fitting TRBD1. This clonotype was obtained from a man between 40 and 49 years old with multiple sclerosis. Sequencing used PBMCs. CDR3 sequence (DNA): TGTGCCAGCAGCAAGACAGGGGGCAAGACCGATGGCTACACCTTC. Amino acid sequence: CASSKTGGKTDGYTF.